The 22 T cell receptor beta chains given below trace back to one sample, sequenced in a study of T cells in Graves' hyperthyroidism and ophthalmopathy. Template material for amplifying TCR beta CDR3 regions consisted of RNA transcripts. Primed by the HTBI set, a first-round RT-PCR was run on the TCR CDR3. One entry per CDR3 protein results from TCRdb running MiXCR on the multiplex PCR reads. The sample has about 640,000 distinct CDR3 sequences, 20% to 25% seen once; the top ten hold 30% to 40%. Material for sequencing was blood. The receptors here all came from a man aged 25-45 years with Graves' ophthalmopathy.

The CDR3, as DNA: TGTGCCAGTAGTGACGACAGGGCCCCGCGGGGGAACACTGAAGCTTTCTTT. Amino acid sequence: CASSDDRAPRGNTEAFF. This chain connects TRBV19 to TRBJ1-1, with 7 nucleotides matching TRBD1. V lost 5 bases and J lost 1; bases outside the gene matches: 13. Per the germline V gene, CDR1 is LNHDA and CDR2 is SQIVND (reference sequence). This CDR3 is 17 amino acids long.

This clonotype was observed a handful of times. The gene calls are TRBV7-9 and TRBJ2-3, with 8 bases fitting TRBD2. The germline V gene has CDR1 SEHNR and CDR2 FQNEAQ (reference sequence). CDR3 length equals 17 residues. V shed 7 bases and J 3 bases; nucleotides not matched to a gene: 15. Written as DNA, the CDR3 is TGTGCCAGCACCCCAGGACTAGCCCCCGTCGGAACAGATACGCAGTATTTT. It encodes CASTPGLAPVGTDTQYF. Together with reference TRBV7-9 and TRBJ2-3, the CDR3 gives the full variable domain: DTGVSQNPRHKITKRGQNVTFRCDPISEHNRLYWYRQTLGQGPEFLTYFQNEAQLEKSRLLSDRFSAERPKGSFSTLEIQRTEQGDSAMYLCASTPGLAPVGTDTQYFGPGTRLTVL.

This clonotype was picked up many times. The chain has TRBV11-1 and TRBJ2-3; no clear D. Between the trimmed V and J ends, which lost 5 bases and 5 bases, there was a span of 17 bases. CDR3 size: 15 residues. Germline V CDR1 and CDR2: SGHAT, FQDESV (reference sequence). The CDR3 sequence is CASSARIGYGDTQYF. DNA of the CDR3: TGTGCCAGCAGCGCACGCATAGGGTACGGAGATACGCAGTATTTT.

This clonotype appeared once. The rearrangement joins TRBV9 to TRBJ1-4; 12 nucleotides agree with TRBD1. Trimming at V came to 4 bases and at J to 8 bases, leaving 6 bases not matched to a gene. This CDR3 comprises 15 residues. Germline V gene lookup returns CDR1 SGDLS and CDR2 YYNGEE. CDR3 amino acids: CASSSTGTGGEKLFF. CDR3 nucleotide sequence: TGTGCCAGCAGCTCCACCGGGACAGGGGGCGAAAAACTGTTTTTT. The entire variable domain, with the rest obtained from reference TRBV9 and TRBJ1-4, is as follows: DSGVTQTPKHLITATGQRVTLRCSPRSGDLSVYWYQQSLDQGLQFLIQYYNGEERAKGNILERFSAQQFPDLHSELNLSSLELGDSALYFCASSSTGTGGEKLFFGSGTQLSVL.

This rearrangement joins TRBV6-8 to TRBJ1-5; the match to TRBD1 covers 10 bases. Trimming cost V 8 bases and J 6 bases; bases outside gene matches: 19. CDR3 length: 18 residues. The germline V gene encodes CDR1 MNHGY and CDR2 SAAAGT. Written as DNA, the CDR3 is TGTGCCAGCCCGGTATGGACACAAGGACAGGGGGTTAGTCAGCCCCAGCATTTT. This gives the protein CASPVWTQGQGVSQPQHF.

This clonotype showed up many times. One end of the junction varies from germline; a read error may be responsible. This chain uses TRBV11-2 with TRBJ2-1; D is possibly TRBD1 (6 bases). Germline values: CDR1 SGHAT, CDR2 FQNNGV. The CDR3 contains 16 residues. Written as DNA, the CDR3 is TGTGCCAGCAGCTTAGCGGCAGGGGTCTCCTTCAATGAGCAGTTCTTC. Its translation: CASSLAAGVSFNEQFF.

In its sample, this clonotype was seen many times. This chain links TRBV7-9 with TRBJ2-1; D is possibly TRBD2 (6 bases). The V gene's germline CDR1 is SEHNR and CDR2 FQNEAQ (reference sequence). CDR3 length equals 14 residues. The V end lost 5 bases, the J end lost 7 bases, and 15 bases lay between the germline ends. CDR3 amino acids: CASSPKGRLNEQFF. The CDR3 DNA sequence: TGTGCCAGCAGCCCGAAGGGGAGGTTAAATGAGCAGTTCTTC.

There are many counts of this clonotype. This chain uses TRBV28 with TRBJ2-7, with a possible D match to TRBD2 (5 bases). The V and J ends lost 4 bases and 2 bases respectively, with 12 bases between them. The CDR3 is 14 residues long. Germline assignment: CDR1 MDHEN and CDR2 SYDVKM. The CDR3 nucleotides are TGTGCCAGCAGTTCGAGGACTGTGGCCTACGAGCAGTACTTC. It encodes CASSSRTVAYEQYF.

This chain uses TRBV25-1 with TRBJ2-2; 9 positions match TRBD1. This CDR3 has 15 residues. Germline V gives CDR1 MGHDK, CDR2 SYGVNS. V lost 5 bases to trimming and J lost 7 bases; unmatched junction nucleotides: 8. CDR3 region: CASSNGQGLVGELFF. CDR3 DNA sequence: TGTGCCAGCAGTAACGGACAGGGGTTAGTCGGGGAGCTGTTTTTT.

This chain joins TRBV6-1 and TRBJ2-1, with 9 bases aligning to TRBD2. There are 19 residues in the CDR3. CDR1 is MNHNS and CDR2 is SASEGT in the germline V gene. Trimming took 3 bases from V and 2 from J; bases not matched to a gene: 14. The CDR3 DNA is TGTGCCAGCAGTGACCCAGCCGGAGCGCGGGGGGGTACCTACAATGAGCAGTTCTTC. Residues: CASSDPAGARGGTYNEQFF.

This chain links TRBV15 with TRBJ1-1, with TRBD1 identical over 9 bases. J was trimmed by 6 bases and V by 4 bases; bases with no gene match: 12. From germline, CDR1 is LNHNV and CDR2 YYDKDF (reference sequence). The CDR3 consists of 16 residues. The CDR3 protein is CATSTVDRGNAAEAFF. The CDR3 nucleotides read TGTGCCACCAGCACCGTAGACAGGGGGAATGCCGCTGAAGCTTTCTTT.

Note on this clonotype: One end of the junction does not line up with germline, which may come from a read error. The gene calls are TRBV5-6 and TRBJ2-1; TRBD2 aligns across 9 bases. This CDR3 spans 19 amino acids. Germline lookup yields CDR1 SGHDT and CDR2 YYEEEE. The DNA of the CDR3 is TGTGCCAGCAGCTTGCGTACTGTAAACCATAGCGGGAGAAAGAATGAGCAGTCCTTC. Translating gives CASSLRTVNHSGRKNEQSF.

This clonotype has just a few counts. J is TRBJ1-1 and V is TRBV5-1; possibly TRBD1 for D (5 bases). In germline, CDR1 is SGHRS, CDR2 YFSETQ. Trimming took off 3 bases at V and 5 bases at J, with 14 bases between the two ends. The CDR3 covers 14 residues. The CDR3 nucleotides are TGCGCCAGCAGCTCTGAAGGGGCCTTTACTGAAGCTTTCTTT. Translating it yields CASSSEGAFTEAFF.

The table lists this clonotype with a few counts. The CDR3 loop reads CSARDWTGGATGYGYTF. The DNA of the CDR3 is TGCAGTGCTAGAGATTGGACAGGGGGCGCAACGGGCTATGGCTACACCTTC. The chain is built from TRBV20-1 and TRBJ1-2; the match to TRBD1 covers 11 bases. Germline loops: CDR1 DFQATT, CDR2 SNEGSKA (reference sequence). V lost 0 bases, J lost 4 bases, and 10 bases stayed unmatched. This CDR3 comprises 17 residues.

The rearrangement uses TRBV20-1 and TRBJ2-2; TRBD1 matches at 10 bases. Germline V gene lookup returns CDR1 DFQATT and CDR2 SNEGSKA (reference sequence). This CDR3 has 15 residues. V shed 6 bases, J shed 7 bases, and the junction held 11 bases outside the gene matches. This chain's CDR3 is CSAGTGVPRVGELFF. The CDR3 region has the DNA TGCAGTGCAGGGACAGGGGTTCCGAGGGTCGGGGAGCTGTTTTTT.

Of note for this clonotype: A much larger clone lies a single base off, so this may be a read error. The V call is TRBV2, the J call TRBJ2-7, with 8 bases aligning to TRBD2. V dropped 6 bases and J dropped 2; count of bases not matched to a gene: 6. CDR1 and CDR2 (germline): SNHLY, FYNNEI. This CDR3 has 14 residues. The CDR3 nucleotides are TGTGCCAGCAGGGCCGTAGCGGGAACCTACGAGCAGTACTTC. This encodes CASRAVAGTYEQYF.

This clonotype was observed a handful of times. CDR3 sequence (DNA): TGTGCCTGGGCCCCGGCGGGACTAGCGGGAGGGAATGAGCAGTTCTTC. As protein: CAWAPAGLAGGNEQFF. The chain recombines TRBV30 with TRBJ2-1; 16 positions match TRBD2. CDR3 length: 16 amino acids. Germline values: CDR1 GTSNPN, CDR2 SVGIG (reference sequence). After removal of 5 bases from V and 7 bases from J, the junction contained 8 bases not matched to a gene.

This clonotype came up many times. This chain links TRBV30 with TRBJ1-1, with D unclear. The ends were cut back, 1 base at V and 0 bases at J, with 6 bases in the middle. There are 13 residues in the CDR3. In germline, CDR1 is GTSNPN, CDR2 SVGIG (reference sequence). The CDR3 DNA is TGTGCCTGGAGTGCCCTCATGAACACTGAAGCTTTCTTT. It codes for CAWSALMNTEAFF.

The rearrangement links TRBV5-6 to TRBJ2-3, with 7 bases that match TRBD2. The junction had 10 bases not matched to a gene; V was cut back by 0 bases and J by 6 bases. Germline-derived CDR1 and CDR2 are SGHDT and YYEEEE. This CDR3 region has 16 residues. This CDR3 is CASSLGLGGPTDTQYF. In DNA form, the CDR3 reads TGTGCCAGCAGCTTGGGTCTGGGAGGGCCGACGGATACGCAGTATTTT.

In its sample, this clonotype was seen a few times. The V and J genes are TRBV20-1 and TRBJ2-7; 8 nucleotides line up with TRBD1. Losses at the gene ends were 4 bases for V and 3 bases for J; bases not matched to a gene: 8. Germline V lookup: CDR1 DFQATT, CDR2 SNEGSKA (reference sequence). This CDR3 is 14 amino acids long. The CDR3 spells CSATWTGTYYEQYF. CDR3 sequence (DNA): TGCAGTGCTACTTGGACAGGGACCTACTACGAGCAGTACTTC.

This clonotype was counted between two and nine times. CDR3 in DNA: TGTGCCATCAGTGGTGAGCACGGGTACTCCTACGAGCAGTACTTC. Protein sequence: CAISGEHGYSYEQYF. The gene calls are TRBV10-3 and TRBJ2-7; no definite D call. CDR1 is ENHRY, CDR2 SYGVKD, per germline. The CDR3 is 15 amino acids. V lost 4 bases and J lost 0, with 13 bases in between.

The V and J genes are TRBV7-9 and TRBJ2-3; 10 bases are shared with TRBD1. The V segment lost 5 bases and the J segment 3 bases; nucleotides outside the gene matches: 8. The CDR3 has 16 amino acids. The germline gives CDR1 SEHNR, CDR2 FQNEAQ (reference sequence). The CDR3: CASSRGEGQGTDTQYF. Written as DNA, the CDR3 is TGTGCCAGCAGCAGAGGCGAGGGACAGGGGACAGATACGCAGTATTTT.